The clone carrying this T cell receptor beta chain appeared many times. Germline trimming cut 4 bases from V and 2 bases from J; bases unmatched to any gene: 2. Per germline, CDR1 LGHDT and CDR2 YNNKEL (reference sequence). This CDR3 region has 16 residues. According to the study, TCR beta libraries were built with iRepertoire HTBI primers and CDR3-region Arm-PCR. One entry per CDR3 protein results from TCRdb running MiXCR on the multiplex PCR reads. The sample comprises about half a million distinct CDR3 sequences, around 11% of which are singletons, and roughly 8.2% rests with the top ten. The time point is: newly diagnosed GD, antithyroid drugs for less than 3 months. RNA extracted from PBMCs served as the sequencing template. This specimen comes from a study of regulatory T cells in long-lasting Graves disease. These records were also assigned to another study, of T cells in Graves' hyperthyroidism and ophthalmopathy.

The receptor was derived from a woman in her 30s with Graves disease. The sample in question was peripheral blood mononuclear cells (PBMCs), obtained at new diagnosis, from a patient treated with antithyroid drugs. This rearrangement joins TRBV3-1 to TRBJ2-6; 10 nucleotides agree with TRBD1. CDR3 DNA sequence: TGTGCCAGCAGCCTGACAGGGGGCGCTGGGGCCAACGTCCTGACTTTC. Amino acid sequence: CASSLTGGAGANVLTF.